Below, one T cell receptor beta chain is given with its context. As yet, its antigen is unknown. These data are taken from a study of cytomegalovirus exposure and HLA in healthy donors. About the research overall: Out of about 190 million T cells, an earlier analysis found around 110 million unique TCR beta sequences in total.

Study-level results: According to a later analysis, donors in an Asian-associated ancestry cluster reportedly had fewer N-insertions than the roughly 640-donor mean. Reported findings show TCR beta sequences accurately forecast HLA-A and HLA-B alleles in most subjects.

The CDR3 length is 15 residues. Trimming removed 3 bases from V and 8 bases from J; junction bases left unmatched: 10. Germline loops: CDR1 MRHNA, CDR2 SNTAGT. The PCR contained 60 Vbeta and 13 Jbeta primers. Sequencing was performed with immunoSEQ multiplex PCR; in TCRdb, only in-frame clones are kept and a portion is missing. Here the sample spans around 160,000 clones, around 68% being singletons. Sample: PBMCs. This TCR was recovered from a woman aged 40 to 55 in good health and CMV-seropositive. This chain uses TRBV6-4 with TRBJ1-2; 9 bases line up with TRBD1. The CDR3 spells CASSETPTGGWGYTF. In DNA, the CDR3 is TGTGCCAGCAGTGAAACGCCGACAGGGGGTTGGGGCTACACCTTC.